The 26 T cell receptor beta chains reported below all come from one sample, sequenced in a study of cytomegalovirus exposure and HLA in healthy donors (dated by TCRdb to about 2017). The library was made by the immunoSEQ multiplex PCR assay. The multiplex PCR relied on a mix of 60 forward primers for TCR Vbeta segments and 13 reverse primers for TCR Jbeta segments. In TCRdb, the immuneACCESS table is reduced to in-frame sequences with V and J assigned. These tables do not hold every clone; where another copy was compared, an unresolved V gene accounts for under half, and the others remain unexplained. The sample yields over 150,000 clones; about four fifths were counted once. The ten largest clonotypes hold just under 3% of the sample. Sequenced material: PBMCs. The receptors were gathered from a male donor in good health and CMV-seronegative.

This sequence joins TRBV18 and TRBJ2-1; D gene unclear. The CDR3 extends over 14 amino acids. Germline V gene sequence: CDR1 KGHSH, CDR2 LQKENI. With 2 bases removed from V and 6 bases from J, the gap between germline ends came to 11 bases. DNA of the CDR3: TGTGCCAGCTCACCAAAGTCCGTCAGCAATGAGCAGTTCTTC. Amino acid sequence: CASSPKSVSNEQFF.

The J gene is TRBJ2-3, the V gene TRBV20-1; D is unresolved. CDR3 size: 11 residues. Between the trimmed V and J ends, which lost 1 base and 6 bases, there was a span of 5 bases. Germline V lookup: CDR1 DFQATT, CDR2 SNEGSKA (reference sequence). The CDR3 spells CSARGQDTQYF. The CDR3 bases are TGCAGTGCTAGAGGGCAGGATACGCAGTATTTT.

This clone was counted only a few times. Other DNA sequences in this sample translate to the same CDR3. As DNA, the CDR3 is TGTGCCAGCAGTTTGGACTCGTACAATGAGCAGTTCTTC. This codes for CASSLDSYNEQFF. This chain links TRBV28 with TRBJ2-1; maybe TRBD2 (5 bases). CDR3 length: 13 residues. CDR1 MDHEN and CDR2 SYDVKM come from the germline V gene. Trimming left V 3 bases short and J 4 bases short, with 7 bases between.

The chain employs TRBV15 and TRBJ2-1; 8 bases align to TRBD1. Germline assignment: CDR1 LNHNV and CDR2 YYDKDF (reference sequence). Trimming removed 3 bases from V and 1 base from J; junction bases left unmatched: 8. CDR3 length: 17 residues. CDR3 amino acids: CATSSQGAVGSYNEQFF. The CDR3 nucleotides are TGTGCCACCAGCAGTCAGGGGGCTGTGGGTTCCTACAATGAGCAGTTCTTC.

This clone has just one count. This sequence joins TRBV27 and TRBJ1-5; 8 bases line up with TRBD1. V gave up 5 bases and J gave up 7 bases; unmatched junction bases: 10. The V gene's germline CDR1 is MNHEY and CDR2 SMNVEV (reference sequence). The CDR3 extends over 15 amino acids. CDR3 DNA sequence: TGTGCCAGCAGTCCTATCTGGACAGGGCGCCAGCCCCAGCATTTT. Amino acid sequence: CASSPIWTGRQPQHF.

This clone was recorded only once. The chain recombines TRBV5-1 with TRBJ2-7, with a tentative D call TRBD1 (6 bases). From germline, CDR1 is SGHRS and CDR2 YFSETQ. CDR3 length equals 14 residues. The ends were cut back, 2 bases at V and 3 bases at J, with 12 bases in the middle. The CDR3 bases are TGCGCCAGCAGCTTCAGGGACACGCTCTACGAGCAGTACTTC. Translation gives CASSFRDTLYEQYF.

The chain has TRBV28 and TRBJ2-7; 9 bases align to TRBD1. V lost 3 bases and J lost 5; bases outside the gene matches: 5. Germline CDR1 reads MDHEN; CDR2 reads SYDVKM. CDR3 size: 14 residues. CDR3 coding DNA: TGTGCCAGCAGTTTGGGGACAGGGATGAACGAGCAGTACTTC. Translated, it gives CASSLGTGMNEQYF.

The chain links TRBV28 to TRBJ1-3, with D possibly matching TRBD1 (5 bases). Germline values: CDR1 MDHEN, CDR2 SYDVKM. V lost 8 bases and J lost 4, with 18 bases in between. The CDR3 totals 15 residues. The CDR3 region has the DNA TGTGCCAGCGCCAGCCCAGGGTACTCGGGAAACACCATATATTTT. It encodes CASASPGYSGNTIYF. Drawing the rest from reference TRBV28 and TRBJ1-3, the complete variable domain is DVKVTQSSRYLVKRTGEKVFLECVQDMDHENMFWYRQDPGLGLRLIYFSYDVKMKEKGDIPEGYSVSREKKERFSLILESASTNQTSMYLCASASPGYSGNTIYFGEGSWLTVV.

This chain uses TRBV7-2 with TRBJ2-1, with 12 bases fitting TRBD2. The CDR3 totals 16 residues. Losses at the gene ends were 0 bases for V and 8 bases for J; bases not matched to a gene: 5. From germline, CDR1 is SGHTA and CDR2 FQGNSA. CDR3 sequence (DNA): TGTGCCAGCAGCTTAGCCCCTAGCGGGGGGGCTTATGAGCAGTTCTTC. This translates into CASSLAPSGGAYEQFF.

The rearrangement links TRBV6-1 to TRBJ1-1; D is uncertain. V lost 5 bases and J 10 bases, leaving 17 bases between the germline ends. The CDR3 has 13 residues. The V gene's germline CDR1 is MNHNS and CDR2 SASEGT. CDR3 sequence: CASSPTWEGRAFF. The CDR3 nucleotides are TGTGCCAGCAGTCCCACCTGGGAGGGCAGAGCTTTCTTT.

J is TRBJ1-6 and V is TRBV7-9; 9 nucleotides match TRBD1. Germline loops: CDR1 SEHNR, CDR2 FQNEAQ (reference sequence). This CDR3 contains 14 residues. With 6 bases clipped from V and 10 bases from J, the junction kept 7 bases outside the gene matches. The CDR3 loop is CASRAGQGSSPLHF. For the CDR3, the DNA is TGTGCCAGCAGAGCGGGACAGGGTTCGTCACCCCTCCACTTT. Drawing the rest from reference TRBV7-9 and TRBJ1-6, the complete variable domain is DTGVSQNPRHKITKRGQNVTFRCDPISEHNRLYWYRQTLGQGPEFLTYFQNEAQLEKSRLLSDRFSAERPKGSFSTLEIQRTEQGDSAMYLCASRAGQGSSPLHFGNGTRLTVT.

The genes are TRBV10-3 and TRBJ2-5; no firm D call. V lost 6 bases to trimming and J lost 2 bases, with 4 bases between them. Germline CDR1 and CDR2: ENHRY and SYGVKD. The CDR3 consists of 11 residues. The CDR3 DNA sequence: TGTGCCATCAGGAGTCAAGAGACCCAGTACTTC. Translation gives CAIRSQETQYF.

V and J are TRBV7-9 and TRBJ2-7, with D unclear. The CDR3 length is 14 residues. The germline V gene has CDR1 SEHNR and CDR2 FQNEAQ (reference sequence). Trimming took off 5 bases at V and 3 bases at J, with 14 bases between the two ends. The CDR3 nucleotides are TGTGCCAGCAGCCCCCAAGAGCTCATCTACGAGCAGTACTTC. Residues: CASSPQELIYEQYF.

Turning to this clone: One junction end disagrees with the germline gene, perhaps due to a read error. This chain uses TRBV30 with TRBJ1-2; 7 bases match TRBD1. Germline V gene data show CDR1 as GTSNPN and CDR2 as SVGIG (reference sequence). This CDR3 contains 12 residues. As DNA, the CDR3 is TGTGCCTGGATACGTAGCGGGGACAGCGAAGGCTTC. Translating gives CAWIRSGDSEGF.

The chain employs TRBV2 and TRBJ2-7; D not certain. The ends were cut back, 1 base at V and 7 bases at J, with 5 bases in the middle. Germline assignment: CDR1 SNHLY and CDR2 FYNNEI. The CDR3 has 11 residues. CDR3 nucleotides: TGTGCCAGCAGTGAAGGAGAGGAGCAGTACTTC. This codes for CASSEGEEQYF. Combining the CDR3 with reference TRBV2 and TRBJ2-7 gives the whole variable domain EPEVTQTPSHQVTQMGQEVILRCVPISNHLYFYWYRQILGQKVEFLVSFYNNEISEKSEIFDDQFSVERPDGSNFTLKIRSTKLEDSAMYFCASSEGEEQYFGPGTRLTVT.

DNA for the CDR3: TGTGCCAGCAGCCCCCGGACTAGCGAAGGCACAGATACGCAGTATTTT. Translated, it gives CASSPRTSEGTDTQYF. The V and J genes are TRBV7-6 and TRBJ2-3, with 9 bases that match TRBD2. The CDR3 consists of 16 residues. V shed 5 bases and J 1 base; nucleotides not matched to a gene: 7. Germline CDR1 reads SGHVS; CDR2 reads FNYEAQ.

The chain combines TRBV5-1 with TRBJ1-1; weak D call: TRBD1 (5 bases). V lost 4 bases and J lost 4, with 11 bases in between. This CDR3 spans 13 amino acids. The germline V gene encodes CDR1 SGHRS and CDR2 YFSETQ. The CDR3 region is CASSAGWSTEAFF. The CDR3 nucleotides are TGCGCCAGCAGCGCAGGGTGGAGCACTGAAGCTTTCTTT.

For the CDR3, the DNA is TGTGCCATCAGGGGTAGACAGTCGAACACCGGGGAGCTGTTTTTT. Protein: CAIRGRQSNTGELFF. The chain is built from TRBV10-3 and TRBJ2-2; perhaps TRBD1 as D (5 bases). Germline CDR1 is ENHRY and CDR2 is SYGVKD. The length of the CDR3 is 15 residues. Trimming cost V 6 bases and J 0 bases, with 11 bases left between them.

The genes are TRBV30 and TRBJ2-7; 9 bases map to TRBD2. The CDR3 is 17 residues long. V gave up 2 bases and J gave up 2 bases; unmatched junction bases: 13. CDR1 is GTSNPN and CDR2 is SVGIG in the germline V gene (reference sequence). The CDR3 reads CAWSRGIAGVNTYEQYF. CDR3 bases: TGTGCCTGGAGTCGTGGAATAGCGGGGGTCAACACCTACGAGCAGTACTTC.

V gene TRBV5-5 combines with J gene TRBJ1-5; 10 positions match TRBD1. The germline CDR1 and CDR2 sequences are SGHKS and YYEKEE (reference sequence). The CDR3 extends over 15 amino acids. V gave up 3 bases and J gave up 3 bases; unmatched junction bases: 3. CDR3 residues: CASSWGQGINQPQHF. The CDR3 region has the DNA TGTGCCAGCAGCTGGGGACAGGGGATCAATCAGCCCCAGCATTTT.

This chain joins TRBV28 and TRBJ1-2, with a tentative D call TRBD1 (6 bases). The CDR3 consists of 13 residues. V was cut by 6 bases and J by 2 bases, with 10 bases left in between. Germline CDR1 MDHEN, CDR2 SYDVKM. CDR3 protein: CASSNRVNYGYTF. The CDR3 DNA follows: TGTGCCAGCAGCAACAGGGTAAACTATGGCTACACCTTC.

This chain links TRBV7-8 with TRBJ2-1; the match to TRBD2 covers 7 bases. Germline loops: CDR1 SGHVS, CDR2 FQNEAQ. Trimming removed 3 bases from V and 5 bases from J; junction bases left unmatched: 4. The CDR3 spans 14 residues. CDR3 nucleotides: TGTGCCAGCAGCTTGGGGGGAGGGAACAATGAGCAGTTCTTC. Amino acid sequence: CASSLGGGNNEQFF. Variable domain in full (rest from reference TRBV7-8 and TRBJ2-1): GAGVSQSPRYKVAKRGQDVALRCDPISGHVSLFWYQQALGQGPEFLTYFQNEAQLDKSGLPSDRFFAERPEGSVSTLKIQRTQQEDSAVYLCASSLGGGNNEQFFGPGTRLTVL.

The CDR3 is CASSSFSGRAVGELFF. The CDR3 DNA reads as TGTGCCAGCAGCTCTTTTAGCGGGAGAGCGGTCGGGGAGCTGTTTTTT. This chain links TRBV7-3 with TRBJ2-2; 9 bases line up with TRBD2. This CDR3 is 16 amino acids long. The germline CDR1 and CDR2 sequences are SGHTA and FQGTGA. V shed 4 bases and J 7 bases; nucleotides not matched to a gene: 10.

V is TRBV30 and J is TRBJ1-5, with D possibly being TRBD1 (6 bases). In germline, CDR1 is GTSNPN, CDR2 SVGIG (reference sequence). Trimming pared 0 bases from V and 4 bases from J, leaving 13 bases between. CDR3 length: 15 residues. CDR3 in DNA: TGTGCCTGGAGTGTAATACAGGGCCTTAATCAGCCCCAGCATTTT. Protein product: CAWSVIQGLNQPQHF.

V and J are TRBV5-1 and TRBJ1-1; D not resolved. V lost 0 bases and J 1 base, leaving 7 bases between the germline ends. Germline V gene lookup returns CDR1 SGHRS and CDR2 YFSETQ. The CDR3 runs to 14 residues. CDR3 sequence (DNA): TGCGCCAGCAGCTTGGGTAGCCAGAACACTGAAGCTTTCTTT. As protein: CASSLGSQNTEAFF.

The chain uses TRBV7-8 and TRBJ1-1; no definite D call. The CDR3 runs 17 residues. Germline loops: CDR1 SGHVS, CDR2 FQNEAQ. With 5 bases removed from V and 4 bases from J, the gap between germline ends came to 23 bases. The CDR3 protein is CASSPIGESYRPTEAFF. DNA of the CDR3: TGTGCCAGCAGCCCCATCGGGGAAAGTTATCGCCCCACTGAAGCTTTCTTT.